This T cell receptor beta chain was captured by sequencing in a study of PD-1 blockade in mismatch repair-deficient tumors. Study at large: Patients had around 11 mismatch repair-deficient cancer types, all previously treated and progressing.

With 2 bases removed from V and 6 bases from J, the gap between germline ends came to 11 bases. The CDR3 extends over 14 amino acids. Germline CDR1 and CDR2: SGHDN and FVKESK. Mismatch repair deficiency was confirmed in all patients, by PCR or immunohistochemistry. TCRs were sequenced from a few patients responding to pembrolizumab. This clone came up a few times. Its antigen is as yet unknown. General observations from the study: After pembrolizumab, tumor-resident clones rose rapidly, then generally contracted before radiologic responses.

Only in-frame clones appear in the TCRdb table, and some are missing; sequencing was by immunoSEQ multiplex PCR. The sample has approximately 50,000 clones, roughly 80% seen once. J is TRBJ2-1 and V is TRBV14; D is undetermined. This material consisted of peripheral blood, taken 4 weeks after starting pembrolizumab. The receptor comes from an adult with mismatch repair-deficient cancer. The CDR3: CASSQLAISNEQFF. In DNA form, the CDR3 reads TGTGCCAGCAGCCAACTCGCTATCAGCAATGAGCAGTTCTTC.